The subject of this entry is one T cell receptor (beta chain). Repertoires were generated with immunoSEQ multiplex PCR, while TCRdb's copy carries only in-frame clones and drops some. Of some 390,000 clones in the sample, 70% to 90% are singletons; the top ten hold more than 3%. These data come from a study of Ad26.COV2.S vaccination and SARS-CoV-2 variants. The CDR3 has 16 residues. Germline CDR1 MNHNY, CDR2 SVGAGI (reference sequence). V was shortened by 0 bases and J by 0 bases, with 9 bases between the two germline ends. The treatment: about 20 received Ad26.COV2.S at low or high dose, single or two shots; about five received placebo; per-sample allocation not given. Sampling took place 63 days after the first vaccine or placebo injection.

The chain uses TRBV6-6 and TRBJ1-3; D gene ambiguous. The receptor's source is a person aged 18 to 59 who received the Ad26.COV2.S COVID-19 vaccine or a placebo. The sequenced sample was peripheral blood, obtained in a trial of Ad26.COV2.S vaccine versus placebo. The CDR3 nucleotides are TGTGCCAGCAGTTACTCCCGAGGCATCTCTGGAAACACCATATATTTT. Its protein is CASSYSRGISGNTIYF.